The clone carrying this TCR beta chain occurred many times. Its antigen is unknown. TCRdb used MiXCR to reprocess the 5' RACE reads, holding one entry per CDR3 protein. Here the sample spans fewer than 650,000 distinct CDR3 sequences, about 7% being singletons. The sample comes from a study of identical twins. The CDR3 runs 14 residues. The germline V gene has CDR1 SQVTM and CDR2 ANQGSEA. Trimming pared 5 bases from V and 0 bases from J, leaving 11 bases between. Points from the study as a whole: Zero-insertion analyses could be partly confounded by invariant MAIT and iNKT cells.

In addition, the sample was reused for a study of yellow fever vaccine responses in identical twins.

The specimen sequenced was PBMCs. The chain employs TRBV29-1 and TRBJ2-1; the D is unclear. The sequence came from a woman aged 18-29 years in good health. The CDR3 DNA follows: TGCAGCGTTCCGACGAAGTTCTCCTACAATGAGCAGTTCTTC. Protein sequence: CSVPTKFSYNEQFF.